The entry below gives a single TCR beta chain sequence along with its context. This entry comes from a study of blood T cell repertoires in COVID-19. CDR3 length: 13 residues. CDR1 MNHEY and CDR2 SVGAGI come from the germline V gene. The V gene end was trimmed by 6 bases and the J gene end by 3 bases; junction bases not matched to a gene: 4. Per the authors' pipeline: It was from reference gene primer amplification that nucleated cell counts were estimated. Using immunoSEQ multiplex PCR, the repertoire was profiled, and TCRdb retains in-frame clones only, with some absent. V, J and clone size were drawn from that table, and D and trimming were deduced from the DNA. The sample has approximately 160,000 clones; roughly four fifths are singletons.

The J gene is TRBJ2-7, the V gene TRBV6-5; 8 nucleotides align to TRBD1. The material sequenced was peripheral blood. The TCR originated in a man in his 60s with active or convalescent COVID-19. DNA of the CDR3: TGTGCCAGCAGCTCCGGGACAGGCTACGAGCAGTACTTC. This gives the protein CASSSGTGYEQYF.